The sequence of this T cell receptor beta chain was determined in a study of blood T cells in healthy people across ages. This CDR3 contains 15 residues. V dropped 3 bases and J dropped 8; count of bases not matched to a gene: 7. Using a J-beta primer mix together with a sample-barcoded 5' primer, a second PCR was run for 7 to 11 cycles. TCRdb re-called the 5' RACE reads through MiXCR, storing one row per CDR3 protein. The sample contains around 1,900,000 distinct CDR3 sequences, 39% of which appear only once. The chain combines TRBV12-3 or TRBV12-4 with TRBJ2-2, with 9 bases identical to TRBD1. What was sequenced was blood. This TCR came from a human donor in good health. This CDR3 reads CASSLGTGRIGELFF. The CDR3 nucleotides are TGTGCCAGCAGTTTGGGGACAGGGAGAATAGGGGAGCTGTTTTTT.